This T cell receptor beta chain is drawn from a study of cytomegalovirus exposure and HLA in healthy donors. J gave up 5 bases and V 6 bases, and 6 bases lay outside the gene matches. This CDR3 is built from 13 residues. CDR1 is MDHEN and CDR2 is SYDVKM in the germline V gene. The PCR was carried out with 60 Vbeta primers and 13 Jbeta primers. Profiled with immunoSEQ multiplex PCR; TCRdb holds only in-frame clones, not every one. The sample shows over 150,000 clones, around 81% of them seen only once. The J gene is TRBJ1-1, the V gene TRBV28; 7 bases align to TRBD1. The sequenced material came from PBMCs. This receptor was obtained from a woman between 35 and 50 years old in good health and CMV-seropositive. This CDR3 is CASRRGGRTEAFF. The CDR3 nucleotides read TGTGCCAGCAGGCGAGGGGGCCGGACTGAAGCTTTCTTT. Looking up the rest from reference TRBV28 and TRBJ1-1 gives the full variable domain: DVKVTQSSRYLVKRTGEKVFLECVQDMDHENMFWYRQDPGLGLRLIYFSYDVKMKEKGDIPEGYSVSREKKERFSLILESASTNQTSMYLCASRRGGRTEAFFGQGTRLTVV.